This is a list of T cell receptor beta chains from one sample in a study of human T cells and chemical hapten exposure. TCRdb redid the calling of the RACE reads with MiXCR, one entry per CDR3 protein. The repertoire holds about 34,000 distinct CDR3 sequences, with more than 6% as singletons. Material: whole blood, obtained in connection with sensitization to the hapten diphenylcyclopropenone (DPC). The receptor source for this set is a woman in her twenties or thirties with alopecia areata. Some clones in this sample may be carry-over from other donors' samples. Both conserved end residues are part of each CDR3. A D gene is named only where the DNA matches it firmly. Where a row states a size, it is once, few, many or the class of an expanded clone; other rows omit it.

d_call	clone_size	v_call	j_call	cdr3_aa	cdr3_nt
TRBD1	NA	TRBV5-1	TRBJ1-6	CASSLGTGTNSPLHF	TGCGCCAGCAGCTTGGGGACAGGGACTAATTCACCCCTCCACTTT
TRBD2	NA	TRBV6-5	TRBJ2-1	CASSSLAGGHGADEQFF	TGTGCCAGCAGTTCCCTAGCGGGGGGCCATGGGGCCGATGAGCAGTTCTTC
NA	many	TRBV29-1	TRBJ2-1	CSVEEIAVSGFF	TGCAGCGTTGAAGAAATTGCGGTTTCGGGGTTCTTC
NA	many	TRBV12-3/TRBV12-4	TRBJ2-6	CASSLVGAGANVLTF	TGTGCCAGCAGTTTGGTGGGGGCTGGGGCCAACGTCCTGACTTTC
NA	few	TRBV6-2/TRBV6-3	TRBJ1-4	CASNNSPGAAGEKLFF	TGTGCCAGCAACAATTCTCCAGGGGCCGCCGGTGAAAAACTGTTTTTT
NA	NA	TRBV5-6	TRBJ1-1	CASSPVDRPNTEAFF	TGTGCCAGCAGCCCAGTCGACAGACCGAACACTGAAGCTTTCTTT
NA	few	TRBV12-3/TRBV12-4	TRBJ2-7	CASSETEEQYF	TGTGCCAGCAGTGAAACCGAAGAGCAGTACTTC
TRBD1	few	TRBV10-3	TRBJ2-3	CAISVGTGLDTQYF	TGTGCCATCAGTGTCGGGACAGGGTTAGATACGCAGTATTTT
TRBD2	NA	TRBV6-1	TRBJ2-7	CASRSDIGGAREQYF	TGTGCCAGCAGATCCGATATCGGGGGGGCAAGGGAGCAGTACTTC
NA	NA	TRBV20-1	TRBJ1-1	CSARAWTLF	TGCAGTGCTAGAGCATGGACACTTTTT
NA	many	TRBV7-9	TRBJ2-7	CASSSPTASYEQYF	TGTGCCAGCAGCTCCCCGACGGCCTCCTACGAGCAGTACTTC
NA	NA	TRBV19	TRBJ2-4	CASSKGMRGNIQYF	TGTGCCAGTAGCAAGGGGATGCGAGGAAACATTCAGTACTTC
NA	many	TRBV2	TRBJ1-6	CASSEGDRRNSPLHF	TGTGCCAGCAGTGAGGGGGATCGCCGGAATTCACCCCTCCACTTT
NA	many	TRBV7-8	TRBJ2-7	CASSLTGYEQYF	TGTGCCAGCAGCTTAACCGGCTACGAGCAGTACTTC
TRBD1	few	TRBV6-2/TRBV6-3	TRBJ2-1	CASSHTGDSSYNEQFF	TGTGCCAGCAGTCATACAGGGGATAGCTCCTACAATGAGCAGTTCTTC
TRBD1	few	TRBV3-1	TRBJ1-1	CASSRQGSQSEAFF	TGTGCCAGCAGCCGACAGGGATCGCAATCTGAAGCTTTCTTT
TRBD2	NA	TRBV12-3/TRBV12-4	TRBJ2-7	CASSASGGGSYEQYF	TGTGCCAGCAGTGCCAGCGGGGGGGGCTCCTACGAGCAGTACTTC
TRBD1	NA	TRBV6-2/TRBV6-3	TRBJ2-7	CASSGQGTYEQYF	TGTGCCAGCAGCGGACAGGGGACCTACGAGCAGTACTTC
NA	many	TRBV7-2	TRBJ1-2	CASSSAGPPNYGYTF	TGTGCCAGCAGCTCTGCCGGTCCGCCTAACTATGGCTACACCTTC
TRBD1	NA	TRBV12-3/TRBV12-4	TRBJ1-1	CASSPGQGALVNTEAFF	TGTGCCAGCAGCCCGGGACAGGGGGCTCTTGTGAACACTGAAGCTTTCTTT
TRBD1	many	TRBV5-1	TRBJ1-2	CASSKDRGLGYTF	TGCGCCAGCAGTAAAGACAGGGGACTTGGCTACACCTTC
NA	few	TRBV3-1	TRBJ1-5	CASSQLTDQPQHF	TGTGCCAGCAGCCAACTGACAGATCAGCCCCAGCATTTT
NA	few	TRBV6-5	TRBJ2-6	CASSTDSLLNSGANVLTF	TGTGCCAGCAGTACGGACAGCTTGCTTAACTCTGGGGCCAACGTCCTGACTTTC
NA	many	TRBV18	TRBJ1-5	CASSPGLSQPQHF	TGTGCCAGCTCACCAGGGTTGAGTCAGCCCCAGCATTTT
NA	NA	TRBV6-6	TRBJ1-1	CASRGGTEAFF	TGTGCCAGCAGGGGAGGGACTGAAGCTTTCTTT
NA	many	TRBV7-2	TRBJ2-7	CASSPPSWQEQYF	TGTGCCAGCAGCCCCCCGAGCTGGCAAGAGCAGTACTTC
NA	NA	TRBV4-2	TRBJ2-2	CASSQDLMVGELFF	TGTGCCAGCAGCCAAGATCTAATGGTCGGGGAGCTGTTTTTT
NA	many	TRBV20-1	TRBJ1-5	CSVGERRNQPQHF	TGCAGTGTGGGTGAAAGGCGCAATCAGCCCCAGCATTTT
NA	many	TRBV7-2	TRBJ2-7	CASSPRSYEQYF	TGTGCCAGCAGCCCTAGATCCTACGAGCAGTACTTC
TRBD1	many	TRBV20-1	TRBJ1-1	CSALLGTGDTEAFF	TGCAGTGCTCTACTTGGGACAGGGGACACTGAAGCTTTCTTT